The text below deals with one T cell receptor beta chain. Its antigen is currently unknown. This may come from a read error, since a much larger clone is one base off. This sample is drawn from a study of human T cells and chemical hapten exposure. Overall study context: Chiefly women, the patients showed alopecia areata, totalis or universalis.

Time point defined: patch test 2, 6 weeks after DPC sensitization. Treatment described: therapeutic diphenylcyclopropenone sensitization with weekly scalp DPC. Unfractionated whole blood was the source from which total RNA was extracted. Study-wide findings and caveats: Every donor had alopecia, and their immune response may therefore differ from healthy people's.

The CDR3 has 14 residues. The V gene lost 7 bases and the J gene lost 0 bases, with 7 bases spanning the gap. Each CDR3 protein gets one entry after TCRdb re-called the RACE reads with MiXCR. The sample lists about 89,000 distinct CDR3 sequences, approximately 10% seen once, with roughly 2.2% in the top ten. The chain couples TRBV12-3 or TRBV12-4 to TRBJ1-6; D not resolved. Sequences were derived from whole blood, sampled in connection with sensitization to the hapten diphenylcyclopropenone (DPC). The sequence came from a man in his forties with alopecia areata. Some clones in this sample may be carry-over from other donors' samples. CDR3 loop: CASISSSYNSPLHF. DNA for the CDR3: TGTGCCAGCATTTCCAGCTCCTATAATTCACCCCTCCACTTT.